This TCR beta chain was observed in a study of regulatory T cells in long-lasting Graves disease (dated by TCRdb to the early 2020s). In terms of the full investigation: In the newly diagnosed Graves' disease group, patients had been taking antithyroid drugs for less than 3 months. A total of approximately 35 samples underwent TCR sequencing: about 13 from persistent and roughly 20 from newly diagnosed Graves' disease patients. This study used TCR sequencing and RNA sequencing of peripheral blood to compare persistent Graves' disease patients against newly diagnosed Graves' disease patients. The study was registered as a clinical trial and conducted in China.

Via the germline V gene, CDR1 is MDHEN and CDR2 SYDVKM. V loses 6 bases at its end and J loses 6 bases; junction bases beyond the gene matches: 10. Its CDR3 holds 15 amino acids, cysteine through phenylalanine. Only the CDR3 region is kept as DNA, spanning 45 bases read in frame from base 1. Reading the label with the study, this specimen's time point is: newly diagnosed GD, antithyroid drugs for less than 3 months. For both TCR sequencing and RNA sequencing, RNA was extracted from PBMCs using TRIzol. The diagnosis of Graves' disease followed American Thyroid Association guidelines. Patients were recruited from an endocrinology department in Xi'an, China. Each patient gave approximately 9 milliliters of peripheral blood, collected in an EDTA anticoagulant tube. Ficoll Paque Plus density gradient separation was used to isolate PBMCs, and no further T cell sorting was done. An Agilent 2100 Bioanalyzer and agarose gel were used to assess RNA quality, and a NanoDrop 2000 was used to measure RNA concentration.

This clonotype came up once. This receptor's antigen is unknown. Per-nucleotide qualities are absent, and no much larger clonotype sits a single base away. A single read constitutes weak evidence. Library method: multiplex PCR. For sequencing, an Illumina HiSeq 4000 was employed. TCR beta libraries were built with iRepertoire HTBI primers and Arm-PCR amplification of CDR3 regions. Before sequencing, the PCR products underwent gel purification. As for the original processing: Gene usage analysis of CDR3 amino acid clonotypes used the 50 to 70 TRBV and 14 TRBJ segments found across samples. COPE and FqMerger were used to merge the filtered high-quality paired reads into contigs. BLAST was used to align contigs to IMGT TRBV, TRBD and TRBJ reference genes, with CDR3 defined following IMGT. Clonotypes above 0.1% frequency were classified as highly expanded clones. Shannon entropy was used to measure repertoire diversity, and the Gini coefficient was used to measure V-J evenness. A clonotype was considered public if more than one individual shared it. The raw public data were reprocessed by TCRdb itself: fastp quality trimming at Q25, MiXCR clonotype calling, in-frame beta chains only. For every CDR3 protein sequence, its rows merge into one entry that carries the most common genes and DNA. The V and J calls here are based on TCRdb, not the publication. For this sample there are 550,000 to 600,000 distinct CDR3 sequences; about 16% appear just once. Around 11% of the sample is taken by the ten largest.

The research as a whole found: Sequencing and analysis were limited to the TCR beta chain. Because the primary lesion, thyroid tissue, could not be accessed, the study looked at peripheral blood alone. The small sample size was acknowledged by the authors as a limitation that may reduce accuracy. Persistent patients shared more public clonotypes among themselves (approximately 2,500) than newly diagnosed patients did (about 970). Compared with newly diagnosed patients, patients with persistent Graves' disease had lower TCR Shannon entropy and fewer highly expanded clones, which suggests clonal expansion. Preferential use of TRBV28, TRBJ1-2 and TRBJ2-5 was observed in persistent disease, whereas TRBV20-1 and TRBJ2-1 were favored in newly diagnosed disease.

This sample was also put to use in a study of T cells in Graves' hyperthyroidism and ophthalmopathy. The second study's paper adds: Stable Graves' hyperthyroidism was defined as no progression to ophthalmopathy during 18 months of follow-up. Hyperthyroidism patients were newly diagnosed, with disease duration under 2 months, and aged 18 to 65 years. Exclusion was applied to patients with uncontrolled infections, other autoimmune diseases, pregnancy or lactation. Diagnoses were established on the basis of clinical symptoms, serum thyroxine and TRAb, thyroid ultrasound, and orbital computed tomography. The TCR CDR3 was subjected to a first round of RT-PCR using the HTBI primer set and the Qiagen OneStep RT-PCR kit. Most expanded thyroid clonotypes (frequency above 0.001) were also detected in blood, suggesting blood repertoires may reflect thyroid immune responses. In cross-validation, a model built on a 13 V-J signature told ophthalmopathy apart from stable hyperthyroidism with approximately 90% sensitivity and roughly 81% specificity, and in testing the same model reached 80%/75%. In validation, the model predicted progression to ophthalmopathy with over 60% sensitivity and about 72% specificity, a median of around six months before onset. To identify TCR V-J signatures that set the groups apart, the researchers used a discovery cohort of 100 patients, made up of some 41 with Graves' ophthalmopathy and around 58 with stable Graves' hyperthyroidism. Prospective prediction of ophthalmopathy was tested in an independent validation cohort of fewer than 20 hyperthyroidism patients and 17 patients who later progressed to ophthalmopathy. For training and testing, the 110 or so patients in the discovery cohort were randomly divided in a 7:3 ratio. In roughly six Graves' hyperthyroidism patients, the study also compared T-cell repertoires from thyroid tissue with T-cell repertoires from blood. After sampling, hyperthyroidism patients received methimazole starting at 30 mg daily, and ophthalmopathy patients received high-dose intravenous methylprednisolone. The libraries were constructed in a second round of multiplex PCR and then size-selected and purified. The libraries were sequenced on an Illumina HiSeq2000 using paired-end 100 bp reads. SOAPnuke was used to process the raw data, with reads discarded if the reads contained adapters or uncalled bases, had a mean Phred below 15, or lacked an exact constant-primer or identifier match. COPE v1.2.5 was used to merge the high-quality paired reads, and each unique nucleotide sequence was defined as a clonotype. MiTCR v1.1 was used to align the clonotypes against IMGT TRBV, TRBD and TRBJ reference segments. Analysis was restricted to V-J combinations with a frequency above 0.0001, which covered over 98% of repertoires. A TCS score was defined as the ratio of F50 (clonal expansion) to E x V (chaos), with BLOSUM62-based TCRdist applied between CDR3 peptides within each V-J. Welch's t-statistics and random forest reduced fewer than 550 V-J features to 13, which were used in a naive Bayes classifier (R e1071). No statistical method was used to set the sample size in advance, and investigators knew the group allocation. According to the paper, TCR Vbeta CDR3 sequencing was carried out on about 140 peripheral blood samples, which came from 40 to 45 ophthalmopathy, 80 or so hyperthyroidism and approximately 17 progressor patients.

This TCR derives from a man between 18 and 29 years old with Graves disease. Donor details come from another sample of the same person, matched by shared clones. Recombination joined TRBV28 with TRBJ1-5, and 8 junctional nucleotides match TRBD1. The starting material was peripheral blood mononuclear cells (PBMCs), obtained at new diagnosis, from a patient treated with antithyroid drugs. The sequenced DNA: TGTGCCAGCAGCCCTGACAGGGGTGGGGGTCAGCCCCAGCATTTT. This sequence encodes CASSPDRGGGQPQHF.